Listed here are 10 T cell receptor beta chains from one sample, sequenced in a study of human T cells and chemical hapten exposure. TCRdb reprocessed the RACE reads with MiXCR, giving one entry per CDR3 protein. The sample holds tens of thousands of distinct CDR3 sequences; approximately 9.9% are singletons and the top ten take around 4.8%. Time point defined: pre-sensitization, week 0. Treatment defined: therapeutic diphenylcyclopropenone sensitization with weekly scalp DPC. This material consisted of whole blood, taken in connection with sensitization to the hapten diphenylcyclopropenone (DPC). Every receptor here comes from a woman aged 50 to 60 with alopecia areata. Some clones in this sample may be carry-over from other donors' samples.

The table lists this clonotype with many counts. This chain joins TRBV12-5 and TRBJ1-2, with 8 bases fitting TRBD1. The germline V gene has CDR1 LGHNT and CDR2 FRNRAP. The V gene end was trimmed by 1 base and the J gene end by 4 bases; junction bases not matched to a gene: 2. This CDR3 region has 14 residues. For the CDR3, the DNA is TGTGCTAGTGGTTTGGACAGGGGGGCCTATGGCTACACCTTC. The encoded protein is CASGLDRGAYGYTF.

This clonotype was detected ten times or more. The J gene is TRBJ1-5, the V gene TRBV29-1; 7 bases are shared with TRBD1. Germline loops: CDR1 SQVTM, CDR2 ANQGSEA. The CDR3 length is 14 residues. V trimming: 4 bases; J trimming: 2 bases; junction bases outside the gene matches: 5. CDR3 bases: TGCAGCGTTGGACAGGGTCCTGGCAATCAGCCCCAGCATTTT. Residues: CSVGQGPGNQPQHF.

The V and J genes are TRBV19 and TRBJ2-7; 8 positions match TRBD1. This CDR3 has 18 residues. Trimming cost V 1 base and J 0 bases; bases outside gene matches: 11. Germline CDR1 is LNHDA and CDR2 is SQIVND (reference sequence). This chain's CDR3 is CASSIAGGLSRSSYEQYF. The CDR3 nucleotides are TGTGCCAGTAGTATAGCAGGGGGCCTATCCAGGAGCTCCTACGAGCAGTACTTC.

This clonotype occurred many times. This chain connects TRBV29-1 to TRBJ2-1; TRBD2 matches 10 bases. Germline V lookup: CDR1 SQVTM, CDR2 ANQGSEA. Losses at the gene ends were 6 bases for V and 9 bases for J; bases not matched to a gene: 14. This CDR3 spans 15 amino acids. CDR3 sequence reads: CSVSLLAGDGGEQFF. DNA for the CDR3: TGCAGCGTGTCTCTTCTAGCGGGAGATGGGGGTGAGCAGTTCTTC.

The CDR3 is CASSNGRSGELFF. The CDR3 coding sequence is TGTGCCAGCAGCAATGGCCGCTCCGGGGAGCTGTTTTTT. The chain uses TRBV2 and TRBJ2-2; no clear D gene. The CDR3 runs 13 residues. Germline V gene sequence: CDR1 SNHLY, CDR2 FYNNEI. Trimming took 6 bases from V and 6 from J, leaving 11 bases between them. Supplemented by reference TRBV2 and TRBJ2-2, the full variable domain reads EPEVTQTPSHQVTQMGQEVILRCVPISNHLYFYWYRQILGQKVEFLVSFYNNEISEKSEIFDDQFSVERPDGSNFTLKIRSTKLEDSAMYFCASSNGRSGELFFGEGSRLTVL.

In regard to this clonotype: The junction differs from germline at one of its ends, possibly a read error. The CDR3 DNA follows: TGTGTCAGCAGCCAGGCAGGTAGCGGGAGCACAGATACGCAGTATTTT. Translated: CVSSQAGSGSTDTQYF. The chain joins TRBV11-2 to TRBJ2-3, with 7 bases that match TRBD2. The length of the CDR3 is 16 residues. Germline V gene sequence: CDR1 SGHAT, CDR2 FQNNGV.

This clonotype was counted ten times or more. V usage is TRBV18 and J usage is TRBJ2-3; possibly TRBD1 for D (5 bases). The CDR3 runs to 14 residues. V lost 2 bases, J lost 0 bases, and 6 bases lay in between. The germline V gene encodes CDR1 KGHSH and CDR2 LQKENI. The CDR3 sequence: CASSPRGSTDTQYF. CDR3 in DNA: TGTGCCAGCTCACCAAGGGGCAGCACAGATACGCAGTATTTT.

This clonotype was seen a handful of times. The V gene is TRBV30, the J gene TRBJ1-5; D possibly corresponds to TRBD1 (5 bases). The ends were cut back, 1 base at V and 3 bases at J, with 7 bases in the middle. CDR3 length equals 13 residues. CDR1 GTSNPN and CDR2 SVGIG come from the germline V gene (reference sequence). CDR3 sequence (DNA): TGTGCCTGGAGTGAACAGGACAATCAGCCCCAGCATTTT. It codes for CAWSEQDNQPQHF. Combining the CDR3 with reference TRBV30 and TRBJ1-5 gives the whole variable domain SQTIHQWPATLVQPVGSPLSLECTVEGTSNPNLYWYRQAAGRGLQLLFYSVGIGQISSEVPQNLSASRPQDRQFILSSKKLLLSDSGFYLCAWSEQDNQPQHFGDGTRLSIL.

This clonotype was seen repeatedly, ten times or more. The genes are TRBV20-1 and TRBJ2-7; TRBD2 aligns across 11 bases. Germline V lookup: CDR1 DFQATT, CDR2 SNEGSKA (reference sequence). CDR3 length: 15 amino acids. Unmatched junction bases numbered 4, after V lost 0 bases and J lost 3 bases. This CDR3 reads CSARDPTSGGYEQYF. The CDR3 DNA reads as TGCAGTGCTAGAGATCCTACTAGCGGGGGCTACGAGCAGTACTTC.

This clonotype has ten or more counts. The DNA for the CDR3 is TGTGCCAGCAGTGACTCGGTGAACGAGCAGTACTTC. Protein: CASSDSVNEQYF. V gene TRBV2 combines with J gene TRBJ2-7; D is undetermined. The CDR3 consists of 12 residues. Germline V lookup: CDR1 SNHLY, CDR2 FYNNEI. The V end was cut by 3 bases, the J end by 5 bases, with 8 bases between.